The 21 T cell receptor beta chains below were found in one sample sequenced in a study of OX40 agonist ivuxolimab in advanced cancers. Generated by immunoSEQ multiplex PCR, the TCRdb table keeps only in-frame clones and is missing some. The sample consists of tens of thousands of clones, about 90% of them appearing once. This sample comprised CD4+ or CD8+ T cells sorted from blood, obtained in a trial of the OX40 agonist ivuxolimab. These receptors came from an adult with an advanced solid tumor such as melanoma, head and neck, liver or kidney cancer.

Only a few counts were recorded for this clone. V usage is TRBV27 and J usage is TRBJ2-7, with 7 bases aligning to TRBD2. CDR3 length equals 13 residues. Trimming took 5 bases from V and 2 from J; bases not matched to a gene: 3. Germline CDR1 reads MNHEY; CDR2 reads SMNVEV (reference sequence). The DNA for the CDR3 is TGTGCCAGCAGTCCGGGACTAACCTACGAGCAGTACTTC. Protein: CASSPGLTYEQYF.

V is TRBV2 and J is TRBJ1-4, with 7 bases identical to TRBD1. Germline CDR1 reads SNHLY; CDR2 reads FYNNEI. CDR3 length: 15 residues. J was trimmed by 10 bases and V by 2 bases; bases with no gene match: 10. The CDR3 DNA sequence: TGTGCCAGCAGTGAATCACAGGGGATGGGGGGAAAACTGTTTTTT. It yields the protein CASSESQGMGGKLFF.

This chain connects TRBV15 to TRBJ1-5, with no clear D. The CDR3 extends over 14 amino acids. Between the trimmed V and J ends, which lost 0 bases and 7 bases, there was a span of 10 bases. Germline loops: CDR1 LNHNV, CDR2 YYDKDF (reference sequence). The CDR3 bases are TGTGCCACCAGCAGAGAAGGGTTGACCCAGCCCCAGCATTTT. Residues: CATSREGLTQPQHF.

The chain carries TRBV7-2 and TRBJ1-5; D not resolved. CDR1 and CDR2 from the germline V gene are SGHTA and FQGNSA. Trimming removed 1 base from V and 0 bases from J, with 7 bases in between. The CDR3 length is 15 residues. CDR3 in DNA: TGTGCCAGCAGCTTAGTTGGTTCTAGCAATCAGCCCCAGCATTTT. It translates to CASSLVGSSNQPQHF.

In DNA form, the CDR3 reads TGTGCCAGCAGCCCTAACGGCCACGAGCAGTACTTC. As protein: CASSPNGHEQYF. The rearrangement links TRBV9 to TRBJ2-7; D is undetermined. V dropped 4 bases and J dropped 5 bases, with 10 bases sitting between them. Germline CDR1 reads SGDLS; CDR2 reads YYNGEE. The length of the CDR3 is 12 residues.

V is TRBV19 and J is TRBJ2-1, with D possibly TRBD1 on 6 matching bases. The CDR3 loop spans 15 amino acids. The V gene lost 4 bases and the J gene lost 8 bases, with 18 bases spanning the gap. Germline V lookup: CDR1 LNHDA, CDR2 SQIVND (reference sequence). The CDR3 nucleotides read TGTGCCAGTAGTACCCGGACGGGACAAGGGGATGAGCAGTTCTTC. Residues: CASSTRTGQGDEQFF.

The chain has TRBV9 and TRBJ1-1; D remains ambiguous. Germline V gene sequence: CDR1 SGDLS, CDR2 YYNGEE. The CDR3 has 13 amino acids. V dropped 0 bases and J dropped 5 bases, with 8 bases sitting between them. The CDR3 coding sequence is TGTGCCAGCAGCGTAGTCGAGGTGACTGAAGCTTTCTTT. As protein: CASSVVEVTEAFF.

This clone was found many times. The genes are TRBV30 and TRBJ1-2; no reliable D call. CDR3 length: 12 amino acids. In germline, CDR1 is GTSNPN, CDR2 SVGIG (reference sequence). Trimming stripped 3 bases from V and 8 bases from J, with 13 bases between. CDR3 sequence (DNA): TGTGCCTGGAGCCGAGGTACTGGGGGCTACACCTTC. As protein: CAWSRGTGGYTF.

This sequence joins TRBV30 and TRBJ2-7; weak D call: TRBD2 (6 bases). Between the trimmed V and J ends, which lost 2 bases and 6 bases, there was a span of 14 bases. This CDR3 region has 13 residues. The germline V gene encodes CDR1 GTSNPN and CDR2 SVGIG (reference sequence). Here the CDR3 reads CAWSMTGEGEQYF. DNA of the CDR3: TGTGCCTGGAGTATGACGGGAGAAGGCGAGCAGTACTTC.

The V and J genes are TRBV5-8 and TRBJ1-2, with 8 positions matching TRBD1. Unmatched junction bases numbered 0, after V lost 0 bases and J lost 2 bases. CDR3 size: 14 residues. The germline gives CDR1 SGHTS, CDR2 YDEGEE. CDR3 residues: CASSLGQGNYGYTF. The CDR3 region has the DNA TGTGCCAGCAGCTTGGGACAGGGGAACTATGGCTACACCTTC.

The chain links TRBV6-1 to TRBJ1-2; D is perhaps TRBD1 (6 bases). This CDR3 contains 13 residues. From germline, CDR1 is MNHNS and CDR2 SASEGT. V was trimmed by 6 bases and J by 2 bases, leaving 10 bases between them. The CDR3 nucleotides read TGTGCCAGCAGCCATCAGGGGAACTATGGCTACACCTTC. Translated, it gives CASSHQGNYGYTF.

The chain carries TRBV7-9 and TRBJ2-7, with unresolved D. CDR3 length equals 12 residues. CDR1 is SEHNR, CDR2 FQNEAQ, per germline (reference sequence). V was cut by 5 bases and J by 7 bases, with 12 bases left in between. The CDR3 loop reads CASSPDSLEQYF. As DNA, the CDR3 is TGTGCCAGCAGCCCAGACTCCCTGGAGCAGTACTTC.

The V and J genes are TRBV27 and TRBJ2-7; D is ambiguous. Germline CDR1 is MNHEY and CDR2 is SMNVEV (reference sequence). The CDR3 covers 13 residues. V gave up 5 bases and J gave up 7 bases, with 15 bases separating them. The CDR3 DNA sequence: TGTGCCAGCAGTCTCGGACCCCAACAGGAGCAGTACTTC. This encodes CASSLGPQQEQYF.

CDR3 loop: CASSPWVRGGIYEQYF. The CDR3 nucleotides read TGTGCCAGCAGCCCCTGGGTGAGGGGTGGTATCTACGAGCAGTACTTC. This sequence joins TRBV11-2 and TRBJ2-7; tentatively, D is TRBD1 or TRBD2 (5 bases each). The CDR3 covers 16 residues. The V end was cut by 5 bases, the J end by 3 bases, with 20 bases between. Germline V gene lookup returns CDR1 SGHAT and CDR2 FQNNGV.

V and J are TRBV29-1 and TRBJ2-4; 9 bases are a match to TRBD1. The J segment lost 0 bases and the V segment lost 7 bases, leaving 10 bases of the junction unmatched. The germline gives CDR1 SQVTM, CDR2 ANQGSEA. This CDR3 spans 16 amino acids. The CDR3 here is CSAREGQGLAKNIQYF. In DNA, the CDR3 is TGCAGCGCCAGGGAGGGACAGGGCCTAGCCAAAAACATTCAGTACTTC.

The J gene is TRBJ2-1, the V gene TRBV5-4; TRBD2 matches 7 bases. With V trimmed by 0 bases and J by 7 bases, 4 bases remained unmatched. This CDR3 contains 14 residues. Germline V gene sequence: CDR1 SGHNT, CDR2 YYREEE (reference sequence). The CDR3 DNA sequence: TGTGCCAGCAGCTTGGGACTAGCCCTGAATGAGCAGTTCTTC. Encoded protein: CASSLGLALNEQFF.

The gene calls are TRBV19 and TRBJ1-2; TRBD1 is a possible D gene (5 bases). Trimming cost V 3 bases and J 3 bases, with 20 bases left between them. The CDR3 is 17 residues long. The germline gives CDR1 LNHDA, CDR2 SQIVND (reference sequence). The CDR3 DNA sequence: TGTGCCAGTAGTATCTTATCCGCGCAGGGCCCAGACTATGGCTACACCTTC. Its translation is CASSILSAQGPDYGYTF.

The rearrangement uses TRBV6-1 and TRBJ1-4; a weak D match, TRBD1 (5 bases). The length of the CDR3 is 14 residues. Germline values: CDR1 MNHNS, CDR2 SASEGT. The V gene lost 2 bases and the J gene lost 7 bases, with 11 bases spanning the gap. CDR3 residues: CASSEMGDGEKLFF. The CDR3 DNA is TGTGCCAGCAGTGAAATGGGGGACGGTGAAAAACTGTTTTTT.

This clone was observed a few times. This chain uses TRBV29-1 with TRBJ1-1, with D possibly being TRBD1 (5 bases). The CDR3 has 12 amino acids. The V end lost 5 bases, the J end lost 1 base, and 8 bases lay between the germline ends. Germline values: CDR1 SQVTM, CDR2 ANQGSEA. CDR3 DNA: TGCAGCGTTAGACAGAAGAACACTGAAGCTTTCTTT. Amino acid sequence: CSVRQKNTEAFF.

This chain joins TRBV7-2 and TRBJ1-4; 7 bases are a match to TRBD1. Trimming took 7 bases from V and 8 from J; bases not matched to a gene: 7. The CDR3 consists of 13 residues. Germline V gene lookup returns CDR1 SGHTA and CDR2 FQGNSA. CDR3 sequence reads: CASKETGLEKLFF. The CDR3 coding sequence is TGTGCCAGCAAAGAGACAGGGTTGGAAAAACTGTTTTTT.

The V and J genes are TRBV10-2 and TRBJ2-1; 9 nucleotides match TRBD2. Germline V lookup: CDR1 WSHSY, CDR2 SAAADI. With 2 bases clipped from V and 7 bases from J, the junction kept 6 bases outside the gene matches. The CDR3 extends over 15 amino acids. The CDR3 here is CASSERASGKNEQFF. The CDR3 nucleotides are TGCGCCAGCAGTGAGAGGGCTAGCGGGAAAAATGAGCAGTTCTTC.